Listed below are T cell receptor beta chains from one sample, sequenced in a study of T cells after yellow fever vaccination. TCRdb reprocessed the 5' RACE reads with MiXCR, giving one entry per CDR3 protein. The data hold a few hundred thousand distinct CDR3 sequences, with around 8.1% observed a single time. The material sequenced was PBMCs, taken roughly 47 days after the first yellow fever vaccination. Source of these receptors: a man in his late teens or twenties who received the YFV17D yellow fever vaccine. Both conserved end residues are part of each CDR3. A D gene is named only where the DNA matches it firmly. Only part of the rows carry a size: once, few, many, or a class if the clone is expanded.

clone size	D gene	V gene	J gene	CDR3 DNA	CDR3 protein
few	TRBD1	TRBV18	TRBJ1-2	TGTGCCAGCTCACCACCGGACAGGGGGCCATCGGGCTACACCTTC	CASSPPDRGPSGYTF
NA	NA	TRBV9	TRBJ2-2	TGTGCCAGCAGCGTAGAGGGCTCTACCGGGGAGCTGTTTTTT	CASSVEGSTGELFF
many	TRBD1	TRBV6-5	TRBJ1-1	TGTGCCAGCAGTCTACGGACAGGGTACACTGAAGCTTTCTTT	CASSLRTGYTEAFF
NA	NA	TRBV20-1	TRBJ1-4	TGCAGTGCTAGGGTCGGGGATGAAAAACTGTTTTTT	CSARVGDEKLFF
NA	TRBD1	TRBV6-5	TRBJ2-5	TGTGCCAGCAGTTACACAGGGGGAAGAGTCGAGACCCAGTACTTC	CASSYTGGRVETQYF
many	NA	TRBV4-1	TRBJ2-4	TGCGCCAGCAGCCAAGATCCGGGTCCCCCAAACATTCAGTACTTC	CASSQDPGPPNIQYF
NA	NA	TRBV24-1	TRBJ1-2	TGTGCCACCAGTGATTTGACAAGGAACTATGGCTACACCTTC	CATSDLTRNYGYTF
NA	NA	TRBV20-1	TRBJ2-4	TGCAGTGCCCCGGTAAGGGGCTGGGCCAAAAACATTCAGTACTTC	CSAPVRGWAKNIQYF
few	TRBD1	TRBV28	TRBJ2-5	TGTGCCAGCAGGACAGGACAGGGACAAGAGACCCAGTACTTC	CASRTGQGQETQYF
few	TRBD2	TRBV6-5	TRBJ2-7	TGTGCCAGCAGTTACAGCGGGGGGCCCCTCGGATTACCGGGGTACTTC	CASSYSGGPLGLPGYF
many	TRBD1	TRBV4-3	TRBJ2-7	TGCGCCAGCAGCCAAGGACAGGGAGATTACGAGCAGTACTTC	CASSQGQGDYEQYF
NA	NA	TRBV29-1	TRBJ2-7	TGCAGCGTTGTCGTCTACGAGCAGTACTTC	CSVVVYEQYF
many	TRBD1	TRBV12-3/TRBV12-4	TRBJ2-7	TGTGCCAGCAGTTTTCCGGGACAGGGGTTGCACGAGCAGTACTTC	CASSFPGQGLHEQYF
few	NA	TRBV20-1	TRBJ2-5	TGCAGTGCCGTCAACCCGACAGCTCAAGAGACCCAGTACTTC	CSAVNPTAQETQYF
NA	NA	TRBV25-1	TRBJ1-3	TGTGCCAGCAGTGAAGTCAACAGGGAGGAAAACACCATATATTTT	CASSEVNREENTIYF
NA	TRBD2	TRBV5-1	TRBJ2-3	TGCGCCAGCAGCTTGGCCCTAGCGGGGGGGCCGACAGATACGCAGTATTTT	CASSLALAGGPTDTQYF
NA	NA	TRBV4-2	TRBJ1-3	TGTGCCAGCAGCCAAGATCCTTTATCTGGAAACACCATATATTTT	CASSQDPLSGNTIYF
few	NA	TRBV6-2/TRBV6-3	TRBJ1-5	TGTGCCAGCCGGACAGTAAATCAGCCCCAGCATTTT	CASRTVNQPQHF
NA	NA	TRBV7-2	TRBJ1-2	TGTGCCAGCAGCTTAGCTAACAGCCTCGGAGCGGGCTACACCTTC	CASSLANSLGAGYTF
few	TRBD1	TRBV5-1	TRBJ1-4	TGCGCCAGCCGGGACAGCAATAATGAAAAACTGTTTTTT	CASRDSNNEKLFF
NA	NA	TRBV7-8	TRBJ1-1	TGTGCCAGCAGCTTTCCAAAATACCGGGAGGGCACTGAAGCTTTCTTT	CASSFPKYREGTEAFF
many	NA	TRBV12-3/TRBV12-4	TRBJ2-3	TGTGCCAGCAGTTCTAGCAGGGGTGAGGCAGATACGCAGTATTTT	CASSSSRGEADTQYF
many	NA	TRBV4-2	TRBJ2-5	TGTGCCAGCAGCCAAACCGGGGCAATCCAAGAGACCCAGTACTTC	CASSQTGAIQETQYF
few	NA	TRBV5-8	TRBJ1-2	TGTGCCAGCACGCAGAAAAGGGGCGTGGGCGGCTACACCTTC	CASTQKRGVGGYTF
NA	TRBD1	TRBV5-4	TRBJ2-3	TGTGCCAGCAGCTGGACAGGGGCAGATACGCAGTATTTT	CASSWTGADTQYF
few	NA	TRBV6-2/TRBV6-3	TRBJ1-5	TGTGCCAGCAGTTACATCAGGGGACAGCCCCAGCATTTT	CASSYIRGQPQHF